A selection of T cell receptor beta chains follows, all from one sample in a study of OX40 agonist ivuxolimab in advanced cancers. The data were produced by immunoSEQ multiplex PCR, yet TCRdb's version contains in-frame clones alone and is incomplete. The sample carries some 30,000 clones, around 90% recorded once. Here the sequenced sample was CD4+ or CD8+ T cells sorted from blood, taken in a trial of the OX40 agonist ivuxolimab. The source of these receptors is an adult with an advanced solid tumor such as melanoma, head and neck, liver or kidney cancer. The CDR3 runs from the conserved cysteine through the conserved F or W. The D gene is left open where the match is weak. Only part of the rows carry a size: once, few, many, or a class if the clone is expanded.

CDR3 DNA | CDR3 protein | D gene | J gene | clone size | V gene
TGCGCCAGCAATGGGGATCAAGATACGCAGTATTTT | CASNGDQDTQYF | NA | TRBJ2-3 | NA | TRBV4-1
TGTGCCAGCAGCTTGCGTCATTTGGGGGCAACTAATGAAAAACTGTTTTTT | CASSLRHLGATNEKLFF | NA | TRBJ1-4 | NA | TRBV5-6
TGCAGCGTTGTGCTGACGTCTTTGTACGAGCAGTACTTC | CSVVLTSLYEQYF | NA | TRBJ2-7 | NA | TRBV29-1
TGTGCCAGCAGTGCTCACTCCGACAGGGTTGACACCGGGGAGCTGTTTTTT | CASSAHSDRVDTGELFF | TRBD1 | TRBJ2-2 | NA | TRBV2
TGTGCCAGCAGTGTGGGCAGGGACTACGAGCAGTACTTC | CASSVGRDYEQYF | NA | TRBJ2-7 | NA | TRBV6-1
TGCGCCAGCAGCCAAGATAGGGGCACTAATGAAAAACTGTTTTTT | CASSQDRGTNEKLFF | NA | TRBJ1-4 | NA | TRBV4-1
TGTGCCAGCAGCTTGAGGACAGGCACCTACGAGCAGTACTTC | CASSLRTGTYEQYF | TRBD1 | TRBJ2-7 | NA | TRBV5-4
TGTGCCAGCAGTTTAAGGGCAGGCTACGAGCAGTACTTC | CASSLRAGYEQYF | NA | TRBJ2-7 | once | TRBV27
TGCGCCAGCAGCCAAGGTGCACAGGGGATAGGTCAGCCCCAGCATTTT | CASSQGAQGIGQPQHF | TRBD1 | TRBJ1-5 | few | TRBV4-1
TGTGCCAGCAGCAAGACTACTATGGAGACCCAGTACTTC | CASSKTTMETQYF | NA | TRBJ2-5 | NA | TRBV4-2
TGTGCCAGCAGCCTGGGACCTACAGATACGCAGTATTTT | CASSLGPTDTQYF | NA | TRBJ2-3 | NA | TRBV11-2
TGTGCCAGCAGCTTAGCCCCGACAGGGGTAATCACTGAAGCTTTCTTT | CASSLAPTGVITEAFF | TRBD1 | TRBJ1-1 | NA | TRBV7-6
TGTGCCACGGGCCAGGGACTCCTCTACGAGCAGTACTTC | CATGQGLLYEQYF | NA | TRBJ2-7 | NA | TRBV7-9
TGTGCCAGCAGCTCCGGTACAGGCGGGGACACTGAAGCTTTCTTT | CASSSGTGGDTEAFF | NA | TRBJ1-1 | NA | TRBV11-2
TGTGCCAGCAGCTTAACGTTGGCAAGCGGGGGGTCAGATACGCAGTATTTT | CASSLTLASGGSDTQYF | TRBD2 | TRBJ2-3 | NA | TRBV7-3
TGTGCCAGCAGTAGAGCGGGAGATGGCTACAATGAGCAGTTCTTC | CASSRAGDGYNEQFF | TRBD2 | TRBJ2-1 | NA | TRBV6-4
TGTGCCAGCAGCCCCCGGGACAGGGGGAAGGATACGCAGTATTTT | CASSPRDRGKDTQYF | TRBD1 | TRBJ2-3 | NA | TRBV7-9
TGTGCCAGTAGCCCCGGAGGCTACGAGCAGTACTTC | CASSPGGYEQYF | NA | TRBJ2-7 | once | TRBV19
TGTGCCAGCAGCCAAGAGGGGGGTAACACTGAAGCTTTCTTT | CASSQEGGNTEAFF | NA | TRBJ1-1 | NA | TRBV4-2
TGTGCCAGCAGCTCAAACGGCGGCCGGGATAACTATGGCTACACCTTC | CASSSNGGRDNYGYTF | NA | TRBJ1-2 | NA | TRBV11-2
TGTGCCACTCCGACAGGGTTAACCTATGGCTACACCTTC | CATPTGLTYGYTF | TRBD1 | TRBJ1-2 | NA | TRBV6-1
TGTGCCAGCAGCGTAGGGTTGCCAGAATCGAACACCGGGGAGCTGTTTTTT | CASSVGLPESNTGELFF | NA | TRBJ2-2 | few | TRBV9
TGTGCCAGCAGTTACTCACAGGGAGCCGGGGAGCTGTTTTTT | CASSYSQGAGELFF | NA | TRBJ2-2 | NA | TRBV6-5
TGCGCCAGCAGGGACTTTCGACAGGACAACACCGGGGAGCTGTTTTTT | CASRDFRQDNTGELFF | NA | TRBJ2-2 | NA | TRBV4-3
TGTGCCAGCAGCCCCGAGACAGGGGAGGACAATCAGCCCCAGCATTTT | CASSPETGEDNQPQHF | TRBD1 | TRBJ1-5 | NA | TRBV11-1
TGCGCCAGCAGCTCCCTCCTGGCGGGGGCGACTCAAGAGACCCAGTACTTC | CASSSLLAGATQETQYF | NA | TRBJ2-5 | NA | TRBV5-1
TGTGCCAGCAGTTTACCCCCCGGGACAGGGGTCCATGAGCAGTTCTTC | CASSLPPGTGVHEQFF | TRBD1 | TRBJ2-1 | once | TRBV27
TGTGCCAGCAGCCGGACGACTAGCGGGAGCGGCGAGCAGTACTTC | CASSRTTSGSGEQYF | TRBD2 | TRBJ2-7 | NA | TRBV25-1
TGTGCCAGTAGTATGGACGGATCGTTCTACAATGAGCAGTTCTTC | CASSMDGSFYNEQFF | NA | TRBJ2-1 | once | TRBV19
TGTGCCAGCAGCCAAGAAATAAGGTCTGGAATTCAGTACTTC | CASSQEIRSGIQYF | NA | TRBJ2-4 | NA | TRBV14
TGTGCCAGACCACAGCCGAACACTGAAGCTTTCTTT | CARPQPNTEAFF | NA | TRBJ1-1 | NA | TRBV11-1
TGTGCCAGCAGCCCTAGTCTAGCGGGAGGCCAAGAGACCCAGTACTTC | CASSPSLAGGQETQYF | TRBD2 | TRBJ2-5 | NA | TRBV7-2
TGTGCCATCAGTGAGTCGGGACAGACGAACACTGAAGCTTTCTTT | CAISESGQTNTEAFF | TRBD1 | TRBJ1-1 | NA | TRBV10-3
TGCGCCAGCAGCCAAGTCGGTGAGGGGGAAGGCTACACCTTC | CASSQVGEGEGYTF | NA | TRBJ1-2 | once | TRBV4-1
TGTGCCAGCAGAGGGCGGCAGGGAGCTTTCTTT | CASRGRQGAFF | NA | TRBJ1-1 | NA | TRBV28
TGTGCCAGTAGTATAGGAACAGGGGGCCAGCCCCAGCATTTT | CASSIGTGGQPQHF | TRBD1 | TRBJ1-5 | few | TRBV19
TGTGCCAGCAGTCCACTAGCGGGGGGGGAGACCCAGTACTTC | CASSPLAGGETQYF | TRBD2 | TRBJ2-5 | NA | TRBV27
TGTGCTAGTGGTTTGTCAGGGCGAGGAGGGGACACTGAAGCTTTCTTT | CASGLSGRGGDTEAFF | NA | TRBJ1-1 | few | TRBV12-5
TGCGCCAGCAGCCAAGAGAGCGGGAGGGCCGAATACAATGAGCAGTTCTTC | CASSQESGRAEYNEQFF | TRBD2 | TRBJ2-1 | NA | TRBV4-1
TGTGCCAGCTCGGGACAGGATGGGGAGACCCAGTACTTC | CASSGQDGETQYF | TRBD1 | TRBJ2-5 | NA | TRBV19
TGTGCCAGCAGCTCCCGGGTAGCGGGGGTGGATACGCAGTATTTT | CASSSRVAGVDTQYF | TRBD2 | TRBJ2-3 | once | TRBV5-6
TGCAGTGCTAAGGACGGCGGTACGCAGTATTTT | CSAKDGGTQYF | NA | TRBJ2-3 | NA | TRBV20-1